The 18 T cell receptor beta chains given below trace back to one sample, sequenced in a study of cytomegalovirus exposure and HLA in healthy donors. Measured with immunoSEQ multiplex PCR; TCRdb has only the in-frame clones, and not every one. The sample yields some 45,000 clones, roughly nine tenths seen once. The specimen was PBMCs. Receptors originate from a man between 18 and 35 years old in good health and CMV-seronegative.

The V gene is TRBV15, the J gene TRBJ2-2, with TRBD1 matching 8 bases. Germline V gene lookup returns CDR1 LNHNV and CDR2 YYDKDF (reference sequence). The CDR3 covers 15 residues. V lost 2 bases, J lost 9 bases, and 8 bases stayed unmatched. The CDR3: CATSRTDRGRRELFF. The DNA for the CDR3 is TGTGCCACCAGCAGAACCGACAGGGGACGAAGGGAGCTGTTTTTT.

The chain combines TRBV28 with TRBJ2-7; D is undetermined. Per germline, CDR1 MDHEN and CDR2 SYDVKM. There are 12 residues in the CDR3. Trimming pared 5 bases from V and 5 bases from J, leaving 10 bases between. The CDR3 bases are TGTGCCAGCAGTCCAACGGTGGACGAGCAGTACTTC. Its protein is CASSPTVDEQYF.

A word on this clone: One end of the junction does not line up with germline, which may come from a read error. The rearrangement joins TRBV6-1 to TRBJ2-1; D gene ambiguous. Germline-derived CDR1 and CDR2 are MNHNS and SASEGT. CDR3 length: 15 residues. This CDR3 is CASSVVGLVYDEQFF. CDR3 DNA sequence: TGTGCCAGCAGTGTCGTGGGTCTAGTCTACGATGAGCAGTTCTTC.

The chain links TRBV7-9 to TRBJ2-2, with 11 positions matching TRBD1. This CDR3 contains 16 residues. Germline loops: CDR1 SEHNR, CDR2 FQNEAQ (reference sequence). V was clipped by 5 bases and J by 3 bases; unmatched bases: 5. The CDR3 DNA is TGTGCCAGCAGCCCGGACAGGGGGCTGTACACCGGGGAGCTGTTTTTT. Protein product: CASSPDRGLYTGELFF.

CDR3 in DNA: TGTGCCAGCAGACCCGGTGAGCGGGAGACCGGGGAGCTGTTTTTT. Amino acids: CASRPGERETGELFF. V usage is TRBV7-3 and J usage is TRBJ2-2; TRBD2 agrees at 8 bases. The CDR3 runs to 15 residues. J was trimmed by 5 bases and V by 6 bases; bases with no gene match: 8. Looked up from germline, CDR1 is SGHTA and CDR2 is FQGTGA.

The V call is TRBV11-2, the J call TRBJ2-3; a possible D gene is TRBD2 (5 bases). V was trimmed by 5 bases and J by 4 bases, leaving 13 bases between them. Germline V gives CDR1 SGHAT, CDR2 FQNNGV. The CDR3 consists of 14 residues. In DNA form, the CDR3 reads TGTGCCAGCAGCCCTACTAGGTATGCAGATACGCAGTATTTT. It codes for CASSPTRYADTQYF.

This clone was observed a single time. This chain joins TRBV6-1 and TRBJ2-1; 9 bases agree with TRBD2. Trimming cost V 7 bases and J 4 bases; bases outside gene matches: 5. Germline CDR1 is MNHNS and CDR2 is SASEGT. The CDR3 has 14 amino acids. The chain's CDR3 is CASNPLAGYNEQFF. In DNA, the CDR3 is TGTGCCAGCAACCCACTAGCGGGTTACAATGAGCAGTTCTTC.

The rearrangement links TRBV7-2 to TRBJ2-3, with TRBD2 matching over 9 bases. CDR3 length: 12 residues. Germline loops: CDR1 SGHTA, CDR2 FQGNSA. Trimming at V came to 6 bases and at J to 9 bases, leaving 4 bases not matched to a gene. The CDR3 reads CASRASGVTQYF. The CDR3, as DNA: TGTGCCAGCAGAGCTAGCGGGGTAACGCAGTATTTT.

The rearrangement links TRBV4-2 to TRBJ1-1; D is undetermined. The CDR3 loop spans 18 amino acids. Germline V gives CDR1 LGHNA, CDR2 YNFKEQ. V gave up 4 bases and J gave up 3 bases, with 24 bases separating them. The CDR3 DNA reads TGTGCCAGCAGCCGCTATCGGACGGGGAGGGTCGGGGACACTGAAGCTTTCTTT. Its protein is CASSRYRTGRVGDTEAFF.

The CDR3: CASSLRGWTGDHEQYF. Written as DNA, the CDR3 is TGTGCCAGCAGTTTAAGGGGGTGGACAGGGGACCACGAGCAGTACTTC. The rearrangement joins TRBV27 to TRBJ2-7; TRBD1 matches at 9 bases. This CDR3 contains 16 residues. Germline CDR1 reads MNHEY; CDR2 reads SMNVEV (reference sequence). V dropped 2 bases and J dropped 5; count of bases not matched to a gene: 10.

V and J are TRBV9 and TRBJ1-4; D might be TRBD1 (5 bases). The CDR3 has 14 amino acids. V was clipped by 4 bases and J by 8 bases, with 15 bases between them. Germline CDR1 reads SGDLS; CDR2 reads YYNGEE. CDR3 residues: CASSPQGDPEKLFF. CDR3 DNA: TGTGCCAGCAGCCCCCAAGGGGATCCGGAAAAACTGTTTTTT.

The J gene is TRBJ2-7, the V gene TRBV10-1; TRBD1 is a possible D gene (6 bases). Germline loops: CDR1 WNHNN, CDR2 SYGVQD (reference sequence). This CDR3 spans 11 amino acids. Trimming shortened V by 9 bases and J by 4 bases, and 10 bases separated the two germline ends. This chain's CDR3 is CARQGLYEQYF. CDR3 bases: TGCGCCAGACAGGGTCTGTACGAGCAGTACTTC.

The V call is TRBV5-4, the J call TRBJ1-1; 9 bases fit TRBD1. Germline V gene lookup returns CDR1 SGHNT and CDR2 YYREEE (reference sequence). The CDR3 has 14 residues. V trimming: 0 bases; J trimming: 5 bases; junction bases outside the gene matches: 2. The CDR3 bases are TGTGCCAGCAGCTTGGGGGACAGGGATACTGAAGCTTTCTTT. This translates into CASSLGDRDTEAFF.

This chain joins TRBV11-2 and TRBJ2-7; TRBD1 might be the D (5 bases). CDR1 and CDR2 (germline): SGHAT, FQNNGV. V dropped 0 bases and J dropped 0 bases, with 6 bases sitting between them. The CDR3 is 14 amino acids. The CDR3 sequence is CASSLDGASYEQYF. The CDR3 DNA sequence: TGTGCCAGCAGCTTAGATGGGGCCTCCTACGAGCAGTACTTC. Combining the CDR3 with reference TRBV11-2 and TRBJ2-7 gives the whole variable domain EAGVAQSPRYKIIEKRQSVAFWCNPISGHATLYWYQQILGQGPKLLIQFQNNGVVDDSQLPKDRFSAERLKGVDSTLKIQPAKLEDSAVYLCASSLDGASYEQYFGPGTRLTVT.

The chain joins TRBV5-4 to TRBJ2-7; the D gene is possibly TRBD1 (6 bases). The CDR3 length is 13 residues. V was pared by 2 bases and J by 2 bases, with 8 bases between. Germline V CDR1 and CDR2: SGHNT, YYREEE (reference sequence). The CDR3 region has the DNA TGTGCCAGCAGCTTTGGACAGACCTACGAGCAGTACTTC. Amino acids: CASSFGQTYEQYF.

J is TRBJ2-5 and V is TRBV28; 7 nucleotides line up with TRBD2. This CDR3 is 13 amino acids long. V shed 6 bases, J shed 5 bases, and the junction held 6 bases outside the gene matches. Germline V lookup: CDR1 MDHEN, CDR2 SYDVKM. The CDR3 nucleotides are TGTGCCAGCAGCTCGGGAGGAGAGGAGACCCAGTACTTC. Protein: CASSSGGEETQYF.

The sample holds one count of this clone. This chain joins TRBV27 and TRBJ1-5, with TRBD1 identical over 8 bases. This CDR3 is 15 amino acids long. The junction had 5 bases not matched to a gene; V was cut back by 3 bases and J by 4 bases. Germline loops: CDR1 MNHEY, CDR2 SMNVEV (reference sequence). CDR3 in amino acids: CASSFGQGGNQPQHF. In DNA form, the CDR3 reads TGTGCCAGCAGTTTCGGACAGGGTGGAAATCAGCCCCAGCATTTT.

The rearrangement joins TRBV28 to TRBJ2-7, with D perhaps matching TRBD1 (6 bases). The CDR3 is 16 residues long. The germline gives CDR1 MDHEN, CDR2 SYDVKM. Trimming cost V 6 bases and J 1 base, with 19 bases left between them. The DNA of the CDR3 is TGTGCCAGCAGGAAACCAACAGGGCTAGGATCCTACGAGCAGTACTTC. This codes for CASRKPTGLGSYEQYF.